This entry lists 13 T cell receptor beta chains sequenced from one sample in a study of T cell repertoires in cytomegalovirus infection. Antigens for these TCRs are unknown. TCRdb independently ran MiXCR on the reads; one entry per CDR3 protein. Of 550,000 to 700,000 distinct CDR3 sequences in the sample, 40% were seen once. The sample was cultured PBMCs, taken from culture after CMV antigen stimulation. The receptors were gathered from a human donor in good health (CMV status not recorded). Some clones in this sample may be carry-over from other donors' samples.

The CDR3 loop reads CASSFSLGATNEKLFF. CDR3 DNA sequence: TGTGCCAGCAGTTTTTCCCTAGGTGCAACTAATGAAAAACTGTTTTTT. The rearrangement joins TRBV12-3 or TRBV12-4 to TRBJ1-4; D is undetermined. V dropped 3 bases and J dropped 0 bases, with 11 bases sitting between them. This CDR3 spans 16 amino acids.

The chain uses TRBV6-2 or TRBV6-3 and TRBJ2-1; no definite D call. The CDR3 has 15 amino acids. Per germline, CDR1 MNHEY and CDR2 SVGEGT. V gave up 5 bases and J gave up 7 bases, with 18 bases separating them. The CDR3 reads CASSPPTSHGNEQFF. The DNA for the CDR3 is TGTGCCAGCAGTCCGCCCACCTCACACGGGAATGAGCAGTTCTTC.

The gene calls are TRBV6-2 or TRBV6-3 and TRBJ2-5; perhaps TRBD1 as D (5 bases). This CDR3 comprises 14 residues. CDR1 MNHEY and CDR2 SVGEGT come from the germline V gene. Trimming pared 10 bases from V and 4 bases from J, leaving 19 bases between. The CDR3 bases are TGTGCCACCTACTCGGACATGTACGGAGAGACCCAGTACTTC. It yields the protein CATYSDMYGETQYF.

In DNA form, the CDR3 reads TGTGCCAGCAGCAGTTATGGGGGCAGTTCGGGAGAGACCCAGTACTTC. Translated: CASSSYGGSSGETQYF. The chain uses TRBV9 and TRBJ2-5, with TRBD1 as a possible D gene (6 bases). The ends were cut back, 4 bases at V and 4 bases at J, with 20 bases in the middle. The germline gives CDR1 SGDLS, CDR2 YYNGEE. This CDR3 is built from 16 residues.

The chain combines TRBV28 with TRBJ1-5, with D maybe TRBD1 (6 bases). The V gene lost 7 bases and the J gene lost 0 bases, with 13 bases spanning the gap. The CDR3 covers 15 residues. Germline values: CDR1 MDHEN, CDR2 SYDVKM. The CDR3 is CASTGGPLSNQPQHF. In DNA, the CDR3 is TGTGCCAGCACGGGGGGCCCCCTTAGCAATCAGCCCCAGCATTTT.

This clonotype was counted between two and nine times. The chain links TRBV19 to TRBJ2-1; 10 nucleotides align to TRBD2. V gave up 7 bases and J gave up 10 bases; unmatched junction bases: 10. Looked up from germline, CDR1 is LNHDA and CDR2 is SQIVND (reference sequence). This CDR3 has 14 residues. Written as DNA, the CDR3 is TGTGCCAGTACCCCAGGGACTAGCGTGGGCGAGCAGTTCTTC. It translates to CASTPGTSVGEQFF.

This clonotype appeared a few times. The J gene is TRBJ2-5, the V gene TRBV12-3 or TRBV12-4, with a weak D call TRBD2 (5 bases). The CDR3 runs 13 residues. V was cut by 3 bases and J by 7 bases, with 12 bases left in between. Here the CDR3 DNA reads TGTGCCAGCAGTTTCTTTCTAGCAGGGACCCAGTACTTC. Protein product: CASSFFLAGTQYF.

In DNA, the CDR3 is TGTGCCAGCATGCCGAGCAGGGCAAGTGGCTACACCTTC. The encoded protein is CASMPSRASGYTF. The chain combines TRBV6-5 with TRBJ1-2; D possibly corresponds to TRBD1 (5 bases). The length of the CDR3 is 13 residues. Per germline, CDR1 MNHEY and CDR2 SVGAGI. Trimming shortened V by 7 bases and J by 7 bases, and 16 bases separated the two germline ends.

V usage is TRBV4-2 and J usage is TRBJ2-5; no clear D gene. Looked up from germline, CDR1 is LGHNA and CDR2 is YNFKEQ. The V and J ends lost 3 bases and 4 bases respectively, with 21 bases between them. CDR3 length: 17 amino acids. The CDR3 DNA is TGTGCCAGCAGCCAGGAGTGGTTACTGGGGATTGGAGAGACCCAGTACTTC. Its translation is CASSQEWLLGIGETQYF.

V is TRBV7-2 and J is TRBJ1-2; D is uncertain. Germline-derived CDR1 and CDR2 are SGHTA and FQGNSA. Trimming took off 5 bases at V and 3 bases at J, with 16 bases between the two ends. CDR3 length: 15 amino acids. The DNA for the CDR3 is TGTGCCAGCAGCCAAATATGGGGATCGGACTATGGCTACACCTTC. This encodes CASSQIWGSDYGYTF.

The table lists this clonotype with a few counts. This CDR3 is CASSLSPTGEQGNQPQHF. The CDR3 DNA sequence: TGTGCCAGCAGTTTATCGCCGACAGGGGAACAGGGAAATCAGCCCCAGCATTTT. The V gene is TRBV12-3 or TRBV12-4, the J gene TRBJ1-5; the match to TRBD1 covers 8 bases. CDR3 length equals 18 residues. J lost 4 bases, V lost 2 bases, and 13 bases had no gene match.

The chain is built from TRBV6-8 and TRBJ1-4; D possibly corresponds to TRBD1 (5 bases). CDR1 MNHGY and CDR2 SAAAGT come from the germline V gene. Trimming shortened V by 10 bases and J by 9 bases, and 21 bases separated the two germline ends. This CDR3 contains 14 residues. The CDR3, as DNA: TGTGCCACGAGCCCCAGGGACGGTGCGAAAAAACTGTTTTTT. Translation gives CATSPRDGAKKLFF.

The chain employs TRBV27 and TRBJ2-1, with TRBD2 identical over 7 bases. The trim removed 8 bases at V and 2 bases at J, leaving 9 bases unmatched. Germline values: CDR1 MNHEY, CDR2 SMNVEV (reference sequence). The CDR3 is 15 residues long. CDR3 coding DNA: TGTGCCAGCTCACCCCGGGACTATACCTACAATGAGCAGTTCTTC. This encodes CASSPRDYTYNEQFF.